One and the same sample provided the 32 T cell receptor beta chains below, sequenced in a study of human T cells and chemical hapten exposure. One entry per CDR3 protein results from TCRdb running MiXCR on the RACE reads. The table records approximately 74,000 distinct CDR3 sequences, around a third of them present only once. The time point denotes: patch test 1, 2 weeks after DPC sensitization. Specified treatment: therapeutic diphenylcyclopropenone sensitization with weekly scalp DPC. The sample consisted of whole blood, taken in connection with sensitization to the hapten diphenylcyclopropenone (DPC). Source of these receptors: a man in his forties with alopecia areata. Some clones in this sample may be carry-over from other donors' samples.

J is TRBJ1-5 and V is TRBV28; TRBD1 matches at 7 bases. The CDR3 length is 16 residues. Germline V gene lookup returns CDR1 MDHEN and CDR2 SYDVKM. Germline trimming cut 7 bases from V and 0 bases from J; bases unmatched to any gene: 9. The CDR3: CASTPRTGTSNQPQHF. The CDR3 DNA is TGTGCCAGCACCCCCAGGACAGGCACTAGCAATCAGCCCCAGCATTTT.

This chain connects TRBV2 to TRBJ2-7; 7 bases are shared with TRBD1. Germline-derived CDR1 and CDR2 are SNHLY and FYNNEI. The CDR3 is made up of 11 amino acids. Trimming at V came to 6 bases and at J to 9 bases, leaving 5 bases not matched to a gene. CDR3 in amino acids: CASRTGSLQYF. CDR3 bases: TGTGCCAGCAGGACAGGGTCCCTGCAGTACTTC.

The chain is built from TRBV28 and TRBJ1-2, with 8 bases fitting TRBD1. Germline V CDR1 and CDR2: MDHEN, SYDVKM. The CDR3 has 16 residues. The V segment lost 6 bases and the J segment 4 bases; nucleotides outside the gene matches: 13. CDR3 in DNA: TGTGCCAGCAGAATCGCCGTGGGACAGGTGTTCTATGGCTACACCTTC. Its translation is CASRIAVGQVFYGYTF.

V gene TRBV5-8 combines with J gene TRBJ1-1; 10 bases fit TRBD1. Germline V gene sequence: CDR1 SGHTS, CDR2 YDEGEE. The V gene end was trimmed by 2 bases and the J gene end by 5 bases; junction bases not matched to a gene: 6. This CDR3 has 15 residues. CDR3: CASSLRDRGGTEAFF. The CDR3 coding sequence is TGTGCCAGCAGCTTAAGGGACAGGGGAGGGACTGAAGCTTTCTTT.

In its sample, this clonotype was seen many times. The chain uses TRBV10-3 and TRBJ1-5; the D is unclear. Germline-derived CDR1 and CDR2 are ENHRY and SYGVKD. V was trimmed by 6 bases and J by 0 bases, leaving 12 bases between them. This CDR3 comprises 15 residues. CDR3 protein: CAISRGQDSNQPQHF. The CDR3 nucleotides read TGTGCCATCAGCCGTGGTCAGGATAGCAATCAGCCCCAGCATTTT.

The CDR3, as DNA: TGCAGTGCCTCGGACAGGGGGGTCGAGCAGTACTTC. Translation gives CSASDRGVEQYF. This chain links TRBV20-1 with TRBJ2-7; 10 positions agree with TRBD1. Trimming took 6 bases from V and 6 from J; bases not matched to a gene: 5. Per the germline V gene, CDR1 is DFQATT and CDR2 is SNEGSKA (reference sequence). The CDR3 runs 12 residues.

This clonotype has only one observation. The V and J genes are TRBV28 and TRBJ1-3; D not certain. V was cut by 3 bases and J by 0 bases, with 9 bases left in between. Germline V gene data show CDR1 as MDHEN and CDR2 as SYDVKM. The CDR3 covers 15 residues. The CDR3 DNA sequence: TGTGCCAGCAGTTTTAGGCGCGGCTCTGGAAACACCATATATTTT. It codes for CASSFRRGSGNTIYF.

This clonotype was recorded a few times. The V gene is TRBV6-1, the J gene TRBJ2-1, with 10 bases matching TRBD2. This CDR3 has 15 amino acids. Trimming at V came to 2 bases and at J to 7 bases, leaving 5 bases not matched to a gene. Germline V gene data show CDR1 as MNHNS and CDR2 as SASEGT. CDR3 nucleotides: TGTGCCAGCAGTGAACCGGGACTAGCGCCAAATGAGCAGTTCTTC. This gives the protein CASSEPGLAPNEQFF.

J is TRBJ2-3 and V is TRBV7-2; the match to TRBD2 covers 8 bases. The CDR3 extends over 14 amino acids. Germline values: CDR1 SGHTA, CDR2 FQGNSA. V was clipped by 3 bases and J by 1 base; unmatched bases: 0. The CDR3 nucleotides read TGTGCCAGCAGCTTTAGCGGGGGCACAGATACGCAGTATTTT. Its protein product is CASSFSGGTDTQYF.

The chain combines TRBV2 with TRBJ2-7; 10 bases align to TRBD1. Germline V lookup: CDR1 SNHLY, CDR2 FYNNEI. The length of the CDR3 is 12 residues. V shed 7 bases, J shed 11 bases, and the junction held 8 bases outside the gene matches. CDR3 amino acids: CASNRDRGTEYF. The CDR3 nucleotides are TGTGCCAGCAATCGGGACAGGGGAACGGAGTACTTC.

This clonotype was counted between two and nine times. The chain has TRBV9 and TRBJ2-7, with 7 bases matching TRBD2. Trimming at V came to 5 bases and at J to 1 base, leaving 9 bases not matched to a gene. This CDR3 region has 15 residues. Germline CDR1 and CDR2: SGDLS and YYNGEE. This CDR3 reads CASSEAGEVSYEQYF. The CDR3, as DNA: TGTGCCAGCAGTGAGGCGGGAGAAGTTTCCTACGAGCAGTACTTC.

This rearrangement joins TRBV25-1 to TRBJ1-2; weak D call: TRBD1 (6 bases). CDR1 is MGHDK, CDR2 SYGVNS, per germline. The CDR3 covers 11 residues. Between the trimmed V and J ends, which lost 5 bases and 8 bases, there was a span of 9 bases. Here the CDR3 DNA reads TGTGCCAGCAGTCGGACAGAAGGCTACACCTTC. It specifies CASSRTEGYTF.

This clonotype occurred a few times. This rearrangement joins TRBV6-1 to TRBJ2-5; 11 nucleotides match TRBD2. CDR1 and CDR2 from the germline V gene are MNHNS and SASEGT. The CDR3 totals 17 residues. V dropped 2 bases and J dropped 1; count of bases not matched to a gene: 6. CDR3 amino acids: CASSEWGLAEIQETQYF. The DNA of the CDR3 is TGTGCCAGCAGTGAATGGGGACTAGCGGAGATCCAAGAGACCCAGTACTTC.

The chain has TRBV5-4 and TRBJ1-1; D not certain. Per the germline V gene, CDR1 is SGHNT and CDR2 is YYREEE (reference sequence). V lost 4 bases, J lost 1 base, and 14 bases lay in between. This CDR3 contains 15 residues. The CDR3 here is CASSHGQEPNTEAFF. CDR3 in DNA: TGTGCCAGCAGCCACGGGCAGGAACCGAACACTGAAGCTTTCTTT.

The V and J genes are TRBV7-9 and TRBJ2-7; D not resolved. The V and J ends lost 1 base and 6 bases respectively, with 4 bases between them. Looked up from germline, CDR1 is SEHNR and CDR2 is FQNEAQ (reference sequence). The CDR3 sequence is 11 residues long. The CDR3 bases are TGTGCCAGCAGCTTAGGAACCGAGCAGTACTTC. It translates to CASSLGTEQYF.

This clonotype appeared a few times. The chain employs TRBV29-1 and TRBJ2-2, with D perhaps TRBD1 or TRBD2 (5 bases each). The ends were cut back, 8 bases at V and 1 base at J, with 23 bases in the middle. CDR1 is SQVTM and CDR2 is ANQGSEA in the germline V gene. The length of the CDR3 is 17 residues. The chain's CDR3 is CSPRPGPRPKNTGELFF. In DNA, the CDR3 is TGCAGCCCTCGGCCGGGGCCCAGGCCTAAGAACACCGGGGAGCTGTTTTTT.

This clonotype was counted a few times. The J gene is TRBJ1-2, the V gene TRBV14, with D tentatively TRBD1 (5 bases). Per the germline V gene, CDR1 is SGHDN and CDR2 is FVKESK. The V and J ends lost 0 bases and 7 bases respectively, with 15 bases between them. This CDR3 is 15 amino acids long. As DNA, the CDR3 is TGTGCCAGCAGCCAAGATCCGGGGGGAATCGGTGGCTACACCTTC. Amino acid sequence: CASSQDPGGIGGYTF.

This clonotype came up a few times. The gene calls are TRBV18 and TRBJ1-1; no firm D call. The germline CDR1 and CDR2 sequences are KGHSH and LQKENI. V dropped 3 bases and J dropped 1 base, with 6 bases sitting between them. The CDR3 length is 13 residues. The CDR3 sequence: CASSPDQNTEAFF. CDR3 in DNA: TGTGCCAGCTCACCTGATCAGAACACTGAAGCTTTCTTT.

The rearrangement joins TRBV5-1 to TRBJ1-2; weak D call: TRBD1 (5 bases). This CDR3 contains 13 residues. Deletions cut 2 bases from V and 2 bases from J, with 7 bases between. The germline V gene encodes CDR1 SGHRS and CDR2 YFSETQ. The DNA of the CDR3 is TGCGCCAGCAGCTTCGACAGCAACTATGGCTACACCTTC. Protein: CASSFDSNYGYTF.

CDR3 in DNA: TGCAGTGCTAGAGATCTGACAGGGGGGACTGAAGCTTTCTTT. This gives the protein CSARDLTGGTEAFF. The chain joins TRBV20-1 to TRBJ1-1; 9 nucleotides match TRBD1. The CDR3 sequence is 14 residues long. Germline CDR1 reads DFQATT; CDR2 reads SNEGSKA (reference sequence). Germline trimming cut 0 bases from V and 5 bases from J; bases unmatched to any gene: 4.

The chain has TRBV7-8 and TRBJ2-7; a possible D gene is TRBD1 (5 bases). Looked up from germline, CDR1 is SGHVS and CDR2 is FQNEAQ. The V and J ends lost 5 bases and 5 bases respectively, with 10 bases between them. The CDR3 totals 12 residues. The CDR3 DNA reads TGTGCCAGCAGCAAGGAACAGGACGAGCAGTACTTC. This codes for CASSKEQDEQYF.

The rearrangement joins TRBV7-9 to TRBJ2-5; TRBD2 agrees at 9 bases. With 5 bases clipped from V and 2 bases from J, the junction kept 9 bases outside the gene matches. This CDR3 spans 16 amino acids. The germline gives CDR1 SEHNR, CDR2 FQNEAQ (reference sequence). CDR3 residues: CASSPGLARVQETQYF. CDR3 sequence (DNA): TGTGCCAGCAGCCCAGGACTAGCGCGCGTTCAAGAGACCCAGTACTTC.

This clonotype was counted only a few times. This rearrangement joins TRBV12-3 or TRBV12-4 to TRBJ1-2, with TRBD1 identical over 7 bases. This CDR3 contains 17 residues. The ends lost 4 bases at V and 3 bases at J; junction bases unmatched: 14. The CDR3 coding sequence is TGTGCCAGCAGTTCCCGCGGCCAGGGAAGGGGGCACTATGGCTACACCTTC. Translated: CASSSRGQGRGHYGYTF.

J is TRBJ2-7 and V is TRBV27, with 8 positions matching TRBD2. The CDR3 runs 15 residues. J gave up 0 bases and V 4 bases, and 5 bases lay outside the gene matches. The germline V gene has CDR1 MNHEY and CDR2 SMNVEV (reference sequence). The CDR3 DNA reads as TGTGCCAGCAGTTCTCCCGGGACTAGCTCCTACGAGCAGTACTTC. Translated, it gives CASSSPGTSSYEQYF.

With regard to this clonotype: A junction boundary mismatches the germline segment, possibly from a read error. The rearrangement links TRBV12-3 or TRBV12-4 to TRBJ2-1; 12 positions agree with TRBD2. The CDR3 is 14 amino acids. The CDR3 nucleotides read TGTTCCAGCAGTCTTCCGGGACTAGCGGGTGAGCAGTTCTTC. It codes for CSSSLPGLAGEQFF.

This clonotype occurred a few times. This sequence joins TRBV6-6 and TRBJ2-3; TRBD2 matches at 14 bases. V was clipped by 6 bases and J by 10 bases; unmatched bases: 9. The V gene's germline CDR1 is MNHNY and CDR2 SVGAGI (reference sequence). This CDR3 spans 15 amino acids. CDR3 bases: TGTGCCAGCAGGCCGGGACTAGCGGGAGTACAGGCGCAGTATTTT. It encodes CASRPGLAGVQAQYF.

The chain is built from TRBV28 and TRBJ1-5; 9 bases agree with TRBD1. Germline CDR1 and CDR2: MDHEN and SYDVKM. The CDR3 extends over 14 amino acids. J was trimmed by 7 bases and V by 6 bases; bases with no gene match: 7. In nucleotides, the CDR3 is TGTGCCAGCAGGATACAGGGGGCTGGGCAGCCCCAGCATTTT. This translates into CASRIQGAGQPQHF.

DNA for the CDR3: TGTGCCAGCAGCATCCGGACTAGCGGAGTCCAAGAGACCCAGTACTTC. It is translated as CASSIRTSGVQETQYF. This chain links TRBV11-2 with TRBJ2-5; 10 nucleotides match TRBD2. Germline CDR1 and CDR2: SGHAT and FQNNGV. J gave up 1 base and V 5 bases, and 7 bases lay outside the gene matches. There are 16 residues in the CDR3.

This clonotype was detected only a few times. The V and J genes are TRBV7-9 and TRBJ2-1, with D tentatively TRBD1 (6 bases). The CDR3 covers 12 residues. Deletions cut 8 bases from V and 10 bases from J, with 15 bases between. Germline V lookup: CDR1 SEHNR, CDR2 FQNEAQ (reference sequence). CDR3 nucleotides: TGTGCCAGCGAAGGGGGTAGACCGGAGCAGTTCTTC. Its protein is CASEGGRPEQFF.

Details on this clonotype: This may come from a read error, since a much larger clone is one base off. The chain has TRBV7-9 and TRBJ2-7; the D is unclear. This CDR3 spans 14 amino acids. The V gene lost 3 bases and the J gene lost 2 bases, with 11 bases spanning the gap. The germline V gene encodes CDR1 SEHNR and CDR2 FQNEAQ (reference sequence). CDR3 loop: CASSFSALTYEQYF. The CDR3 coding sequence is TGTGCCAGCAGCTTCTCAGCGCTCACCTACGAGCAGTACTTC.

V is TRBV6-5 and J is TRBJ2-7; the D gene is possibly TRBD1 (6 bases). This CDR3 contains 15 residues. Germline V lookup: CDR1 MNHEY, CDR2 SVGAGI. Trimming took off 7 bases at V and 4 bases at J, with 20 bases between the two ends. The CDR3 region has the DNA TGTGCCAGCATCCGAAACCGGGACACTAGATACGAGCAGTACTTC. It encodes CASIRNRDTRYEQYF.

The genes are TRBV10-3 and TRBJ2-3, with TRBD2 identical over 10 bases. Trimming cost V 0 bases and J 0 bases; bases outside gene matches: 9. Germline values: CDR1 ENHRY, CDR2 SYGVKD. The CDR3 runs to 19 residues. DNA of the CDR3: TGTGCCATCAGTGAGTCGAGATCCCAGACTAGCGGGAGCACAGATACGCAGTATTTT. Translation gives CAISESRSQTSGSTDTQYF.